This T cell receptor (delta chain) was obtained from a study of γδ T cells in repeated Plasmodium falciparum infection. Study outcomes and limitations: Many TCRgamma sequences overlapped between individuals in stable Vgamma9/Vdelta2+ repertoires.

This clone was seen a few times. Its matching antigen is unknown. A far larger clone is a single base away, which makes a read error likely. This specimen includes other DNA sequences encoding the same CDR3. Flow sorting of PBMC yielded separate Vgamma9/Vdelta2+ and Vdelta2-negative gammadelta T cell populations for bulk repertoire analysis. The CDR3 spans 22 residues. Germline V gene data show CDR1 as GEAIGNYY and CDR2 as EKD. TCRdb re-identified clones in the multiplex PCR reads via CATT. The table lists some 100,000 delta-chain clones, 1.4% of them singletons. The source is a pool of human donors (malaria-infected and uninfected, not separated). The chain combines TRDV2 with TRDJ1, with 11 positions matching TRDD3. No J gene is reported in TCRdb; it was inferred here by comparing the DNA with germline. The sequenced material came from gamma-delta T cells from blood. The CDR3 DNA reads TGTGCTTGTGACAGCCTTCCTGGCGACTGGGGGATAAAGAAAACAAACACCGATAAACTCATCTTT. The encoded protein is CACDSLPGDWGIKKTNTDKLIF.